This TCR beta chain was documented in a study of shared T cell receptors in the human thymus. The V end was cut by 1 base, the J end by 4 bases, with 7 bases between. This CDR3 contains 13 residues. Germline lookup yields CDR1 MDHEN and CDR2 SYDVKM. Generated by immunoSEQ multiplex PCR, the TCRdb table keeps only in-frame clones and is missing some. The sample holds 650,000 to 950,000 clones; 80% to 90% are singletons and the top ten take roughly 0.01%. These data were also reused for a study on human thymus T cells. From that report: Each of the donors was a healthy Finnish infant who was undergoing open corrective cardiac surgery for congenital heart defects. The authors found apparently biased V and J gene usage in thymic and blood repertoires.

This clonotype was obtained from a girl less than two years old with a congenital heart defect. The chain is built from TRBV28 and TRBJ2-5; tentatively, D is TRBD1 (5 bases). The sample was thymocytes. Here the CDR3 reads CASSLSGRETQYF. The CDR3 DNA reads as TGTGCCAGCAGTTTATCAGGGCGAGAGACCCAGTACTTC.